This T cell receptor (beta chain) appears in the sequencing data of a study of blood T cell repertoires in COVID-19. Study information: Both acute and convalescent COVID-19 samples were obtained from the United States, Italy and Spain. T cells, B-cell-depleted T cells, or PBMCs supplied cDNA or gDNA.

CDR3 length: 16 residues. The V and J ends lost 2 bases and 6 bases, in that order; junction bases with no gene match: 9. Germline lookup yields CDR1 MNHEY and CDR2 SVGAGI. In the original workflow: Estimates of nucleated cell counts were drawn from the amplification of reference gene primers. Repertoires were generated with immunoSEQ multiplex PCR, while TCRdb's copy carries only in-frame clones and drops some. From that table come the V and J calls and clone size; the DNA was used to work out D and trimming. The repertoire includes 110,000 to 150,000 clones, roughly 80% of them detected once, and 7.5% to 8.5% sits in the top ten.

The chain links TRBV6-5 to TRBJ2-5, with 10 positions matching TRBD2. Sequencing was performed on peripheral blood. This sequence originates from a human donor in a cohort sampled during active COVID-19. CDR3 region: CASSYLSAGGLQTQYF. CDR3 nucleotides: TGTGCCAGCAGTTACCTTTCAGCGGGGGGGCTACAGACCCAGTACTTC.